The T cell receptor (beta chain) under discussion was sequenced for a study of regulatory T cells in long-lasting Graves disease. Arm-PCR of CDR3 regions with iRepertoire HTBI primers generated TCR beta libraries. One entry per CDR3 protein results from TCRdb running MiXCR on the multiplex PCR reads. This table holds about 660,000 distinct CDR3 sequences, around 30% found once. Time point reported: persistent/refractory GD, antithyroid drugs over 5 years with positive TRAb. RNA from PBMCs was the source of the TCR library. Xi'an, China, was home to the endocrinology department that provided patients. The CDR3 is made up of 15 amino acids. Germline V gives CDR1 DFQATT, CDR2 SNEGSKA (reference sequence). V was clipped by 3 bases and J by 0 bases; unmatched bases: 7.

The sample consisted of peripheral blood mononuclear cells (PBMCs), taken when the disease was refractory, from a patient treated with antithyroid drugs. The source is a female donor with Graves disease. The J gene is TRBJ2-7, the V gene TRBV20-1, with 8 bases matching TRBD2. CDR3 loop: CSASSWREDSYEQYF. The CDR3 region has the DNA TGCAGTGCTAGTTCGTGGCGGGAGGACTCCTACGAGCAGTACTTC.